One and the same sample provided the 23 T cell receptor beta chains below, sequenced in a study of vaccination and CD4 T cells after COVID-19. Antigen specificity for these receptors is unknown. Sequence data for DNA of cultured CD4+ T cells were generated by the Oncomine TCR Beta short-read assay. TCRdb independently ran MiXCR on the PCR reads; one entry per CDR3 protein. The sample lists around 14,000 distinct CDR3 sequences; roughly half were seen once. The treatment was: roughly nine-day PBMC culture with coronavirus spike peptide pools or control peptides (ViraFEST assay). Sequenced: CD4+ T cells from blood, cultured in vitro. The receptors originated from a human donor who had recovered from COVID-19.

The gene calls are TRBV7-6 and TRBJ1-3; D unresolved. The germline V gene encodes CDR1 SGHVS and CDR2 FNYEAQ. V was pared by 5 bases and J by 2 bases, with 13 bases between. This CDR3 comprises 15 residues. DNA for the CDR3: TGTGCCAGCAGCCGCTCCGTCGGGGCTGGAAACACCATATATTTT. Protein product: CASSRSVGAGNTIYF.

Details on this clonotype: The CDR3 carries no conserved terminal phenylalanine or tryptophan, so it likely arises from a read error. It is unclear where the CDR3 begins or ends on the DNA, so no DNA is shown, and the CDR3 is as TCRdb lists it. The CDR3 reads CASSSGWAGAHKV. The chain recombines TRBV6-2 or TRBV6-3 with TRBJ2-3; TRBD2, the table's D call, lacks a check against the DNA. Germline V gene sequence: CDR1 MNHEY, CDR2 SVGEGT. The CDR3 is 13 amino acids long, termini counted.

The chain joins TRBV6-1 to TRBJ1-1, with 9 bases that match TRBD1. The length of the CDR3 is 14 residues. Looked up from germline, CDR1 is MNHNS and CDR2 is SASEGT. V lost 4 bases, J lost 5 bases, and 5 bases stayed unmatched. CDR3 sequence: CASSVQGARTEAFF. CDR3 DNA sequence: TGTGCCAGCAGTGTACAGGGGGCGAGGACTGAAGCTTTCTTT.

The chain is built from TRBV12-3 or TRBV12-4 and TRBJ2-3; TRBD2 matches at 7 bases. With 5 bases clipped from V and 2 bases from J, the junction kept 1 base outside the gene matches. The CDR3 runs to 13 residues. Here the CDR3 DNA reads TGTGCCAGCAGTCGGGACTACACAGATACGCAGTATTTT. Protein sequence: CASSRDYTDTQYF.

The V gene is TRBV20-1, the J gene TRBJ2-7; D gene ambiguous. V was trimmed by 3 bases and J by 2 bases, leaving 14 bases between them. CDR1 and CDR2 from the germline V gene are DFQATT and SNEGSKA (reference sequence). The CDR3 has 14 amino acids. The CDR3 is CSARYPQGPYEQYF. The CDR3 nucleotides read TGCAGTGCTAGGTACCCACAAGGTCCCTACGAGCAGTACTTC.

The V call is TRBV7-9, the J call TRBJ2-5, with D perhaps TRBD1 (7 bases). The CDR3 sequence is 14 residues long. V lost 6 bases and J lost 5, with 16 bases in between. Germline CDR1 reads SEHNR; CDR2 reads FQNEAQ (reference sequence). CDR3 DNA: TGTGCCAGCAGACCGGCAGGGGGGCTGGAGACCCAGTACTTC. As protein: CASRPAGGLETQYF.

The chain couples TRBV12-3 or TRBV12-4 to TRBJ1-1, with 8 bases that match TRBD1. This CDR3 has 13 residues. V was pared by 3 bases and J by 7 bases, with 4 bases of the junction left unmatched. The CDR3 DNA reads TGTGCCAGCAGTTTTCAGGGGGCGGGTGAAGCTTTCTTT. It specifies CASSFQGAGEAFF.

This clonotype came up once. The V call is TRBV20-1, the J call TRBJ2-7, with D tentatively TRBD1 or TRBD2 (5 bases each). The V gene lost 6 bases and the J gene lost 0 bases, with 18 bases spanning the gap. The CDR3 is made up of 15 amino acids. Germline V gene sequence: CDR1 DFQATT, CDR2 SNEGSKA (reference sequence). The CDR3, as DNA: TGCAGTGCCGAACCCCCCGCAGGGAGCTCCTACGAGCAGTACTTC. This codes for CSAEPPAGSSYEQYF.

CDR3 loop: CASSRPRSYEQYF. As DNA, the CDR3 is TGTGCCAGCAGCAGACCGAGATCCTACGAGCAGTACTTC. J is TRBJ2-7 and V is TRBV6-1; D unresolved. The V and J ends lost 6 bases and 1 base respectively, with 10 bases between them. The germline V gene has CDR1 MNHNS and CDR2 SASEGT. The CDR3 extends over 13 amino acids.

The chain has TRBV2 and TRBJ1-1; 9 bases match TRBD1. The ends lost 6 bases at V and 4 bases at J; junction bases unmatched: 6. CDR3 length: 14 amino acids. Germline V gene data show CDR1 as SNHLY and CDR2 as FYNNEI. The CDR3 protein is CASRRGQGSTEAFF. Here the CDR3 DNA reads TGTGCCAGCAGGAGGGGACAGGGATCCACTGAAGCTTTCTTT.

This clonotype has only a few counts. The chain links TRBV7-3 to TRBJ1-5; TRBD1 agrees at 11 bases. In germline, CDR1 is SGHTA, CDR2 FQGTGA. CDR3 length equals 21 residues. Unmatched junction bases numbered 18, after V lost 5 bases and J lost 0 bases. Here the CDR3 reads CASSHSNLPGQGGYSNQPQHF. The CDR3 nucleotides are TGTGCCAGCAGCCACTCGAATTTACCGGGACAGGGGGGATATAGCAATCAGCCCCAGCATTTT.

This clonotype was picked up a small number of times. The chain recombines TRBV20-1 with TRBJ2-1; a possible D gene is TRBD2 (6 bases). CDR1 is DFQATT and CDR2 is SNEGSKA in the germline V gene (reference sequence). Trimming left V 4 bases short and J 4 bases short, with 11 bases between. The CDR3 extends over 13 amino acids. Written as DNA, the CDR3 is TGCAGTGCTATTCTAGCGTCTTACAATGAGCAGTTCTTC. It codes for CSAILASYNEQFF.

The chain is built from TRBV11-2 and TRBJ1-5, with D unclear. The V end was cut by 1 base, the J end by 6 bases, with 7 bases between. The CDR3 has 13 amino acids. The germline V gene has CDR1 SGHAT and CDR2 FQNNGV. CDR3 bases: TGTGCCAGCAGCTTAGGGTGGGGTCAGCCCCAGCATTTT. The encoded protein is CASSLGWGQPQHF.

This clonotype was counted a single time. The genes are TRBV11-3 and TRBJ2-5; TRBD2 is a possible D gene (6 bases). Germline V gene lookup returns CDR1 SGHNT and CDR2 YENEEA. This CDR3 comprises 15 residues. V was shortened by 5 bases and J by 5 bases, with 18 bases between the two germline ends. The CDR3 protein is CASSRRGTAAETQYF. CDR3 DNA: TGTGCCAGCAGCCGTCGGGGGACTGCTGCCGAGACCCAGTACTTC.

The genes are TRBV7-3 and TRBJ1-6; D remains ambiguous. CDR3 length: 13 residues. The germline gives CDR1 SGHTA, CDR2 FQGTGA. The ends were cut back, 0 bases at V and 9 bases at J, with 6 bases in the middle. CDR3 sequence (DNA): TGTGCCAGCAGCTTAACAAGGAGTTCACCCCTCCACTTT. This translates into CASSLTRSSPLHF.

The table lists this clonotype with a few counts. CDR3 coding DNA: TGTGCCAGTCTAAGGACTAGCGGGATAAGCACAGATACGCAGTATTTT. Translating it yields CASLRTSGISTDTQYF. The chain links TRBV2 to TRBJ2-3, with 12 bases fitting TRBD2. V shed 9 bases and J 0 bases; nucleotides not matched to a gene: 7. Germline CDR1 is SNHLY and CDR2 is FYNNEI. CDR3 size: 16 residues. Full variable domain (outside the CDR3, taken from reference TRBV2 and TRBJ2-3): EPEVTQTPSHQVTQMGQEVILRCVPISNHLYFYWYRQILGQKVEFLVSFYNNEISEKSEIFDDQFSVERPDGSNFTLKIRSTKLEDSAMYFCASLRTSGISTDTQYFGPGTRLTVL.

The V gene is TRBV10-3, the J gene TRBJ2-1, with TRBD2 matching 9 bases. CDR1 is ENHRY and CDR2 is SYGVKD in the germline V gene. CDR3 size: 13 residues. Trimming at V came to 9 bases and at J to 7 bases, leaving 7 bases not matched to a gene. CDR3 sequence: CAMASGGSNEQFF. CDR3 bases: TGTGCCATGGCGAGCGGGGGGAGTAATGAGCAGTTCTTC.

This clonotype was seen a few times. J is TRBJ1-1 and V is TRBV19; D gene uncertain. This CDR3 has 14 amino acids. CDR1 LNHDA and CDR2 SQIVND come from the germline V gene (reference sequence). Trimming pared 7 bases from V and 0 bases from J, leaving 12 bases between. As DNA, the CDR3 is TGTGCCAGTATTCCCTCACGGGTGAACACTGAAGCTTTCTTT. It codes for CASIPSRVNTEAFF. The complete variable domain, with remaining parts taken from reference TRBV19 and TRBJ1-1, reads DGGITQSPKYLFRKEGQNVTLSCEQNLNHDAMYWYRQDPGQGLRLIYYSQIVNDFQKGDIAEGYSVSREKKESFPLTVTSAQKNPTAFYLCASIPSRVNTEAFFGQGTRLTVV.

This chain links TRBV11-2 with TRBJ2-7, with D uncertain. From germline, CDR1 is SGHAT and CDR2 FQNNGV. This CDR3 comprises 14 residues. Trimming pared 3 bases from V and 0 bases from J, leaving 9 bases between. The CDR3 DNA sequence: TGTGCCAGCAGCTTGCGCGCGAGCTCCTACGAGCAGTACTTC. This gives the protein CASSLRASSYEQYF.

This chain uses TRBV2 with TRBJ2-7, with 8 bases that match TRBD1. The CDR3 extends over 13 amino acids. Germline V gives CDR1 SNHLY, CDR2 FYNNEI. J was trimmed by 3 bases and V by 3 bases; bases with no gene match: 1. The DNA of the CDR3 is TGTGCCAGCAGTGAGGACAGGGTCTACGAGCAGTACTTC. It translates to CASSEDRVYEQYF.

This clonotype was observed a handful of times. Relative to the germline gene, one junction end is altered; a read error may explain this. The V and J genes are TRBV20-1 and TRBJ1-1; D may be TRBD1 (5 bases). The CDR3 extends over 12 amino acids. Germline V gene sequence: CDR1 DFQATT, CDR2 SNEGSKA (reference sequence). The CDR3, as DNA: TGCAGTGCTAGAGGGGGGAACGCTGAAGCTTTCTTT. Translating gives CSARGGNAEAFF.

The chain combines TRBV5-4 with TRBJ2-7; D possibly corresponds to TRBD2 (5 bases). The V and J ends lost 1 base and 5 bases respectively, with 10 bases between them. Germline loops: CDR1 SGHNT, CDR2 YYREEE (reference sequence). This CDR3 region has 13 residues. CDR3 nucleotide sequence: TGTGCCAGCAGCTTGTCCGGGGTCGACGAGCAGTACTTC. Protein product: CASSLSGVDEQYF.

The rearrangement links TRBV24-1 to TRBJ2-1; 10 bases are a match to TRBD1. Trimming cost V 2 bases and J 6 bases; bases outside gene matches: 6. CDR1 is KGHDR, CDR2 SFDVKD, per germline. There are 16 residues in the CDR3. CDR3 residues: CATSDYGTGVSNEQFF. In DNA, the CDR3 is TGTGCCACCAGTGATTATGGGACAGGGGTTAGCAATGAGCAGTTCTTC.